This TCR beta chain was identified during a study of T-cell reconstitution after alpha-beta-depleted transplantation in children. TCRbeta library construction was performed incorporating unique molecular identifiers. TCRdb re-analysed the PCR reads in MiXCR, keeping a single row per CDR3 protein. The sample has fewer than 350,000 distinct CDR3 sequences; less than 9.5% are singletons. This clonotype was observed at least ten times. What it binds is not known. Study-wide results and limits: Newly made T cells mostly supplied T-cell counts and diversity one year after transplant. Two months or so post-transplant, alpha-beta T cells reportedly derived from several hundred expanded graft clones.

Per germline, CDR1 SGHTA and CDR2 FQGNSA. The CDR3 covers 15 residues. The junction had 7 bases not matched to a gene; V was cut back by 4 bases and J by 7 bases. The source is a female patient aged 2-15 years who had a stem cell transplant for Fanconi anemia, so the T cells may come from the graft donor. The chain has TRBV7-2 and TRBJ2-2; the match to TRBD1 covers 9 bases. The sample consisted of peripheral blood, taken 360 days after TCRalphabeta/CD19-depleted stem cell transplant. CDR3 in DNA: TGTGCCAGCAGCTCAGACAGGGGGTCGAACGGGGAGCTGTTTTTT. This codes for CASSSDRGSNGELFF.